This record concerns one T cell receptor beta chain sequence. This entry comes from a study of blood T cell repertoires in COVID-19. Study-level background: Some COVID-19 samples were acute and others convalescent; all came from the United States, Italy and Spain. PBMCs, B-cell-depleted T cells, or T cells provided the cDNA or gDNA that made up the material.

V was pared by 3 bases and J by 7 bases, with 13 bases between. Per the germline V gene, CDR1 is LGHNT and CDR2 is FRNRAP. This CDR3 spans 13 amino acids. Clones were sequenced by immunoSEQ multiplex PCR, and TCRdb holds only the in-frame ones, with some missing. The table has 100,000 to 150,000 clones, about 80% seen once. The receptor was isolated from a woman in her fifties or sixties with acute or convalescent COVID-19. The genes are TRBV12-5 and TRBJ2-7; maybe TRBD2 (6 bases). The specimen was peripheral blood. The CDR3 loop reads CASGLGVGREQYF. The CDR3 DNA follows: TGTGCTAGTGGTTTAGGGGTAGGGAGGGAGCAGTACTTC.